This TCR beta chain was captured in a study of blood T cell repertoires in COVID-19. Study-wide context: COVID-19 samples, acute and convalescent, were from the United States, Italy and Spain. Sources were T cells, B-cell-depleted T cells, or PBMCs; the material itself was cDNA or gDNA.

The CDR3 has 14 residues. V lost 5 bases and J 4 bases, leaving 13 bases between the germline ends. CDR1 is KGHSH and CDR2 is LQKENI in the germline V gene. Only one count was recorded for this clone. Per the original methods: For nucleated cells, counts were estimated from reference gene primer amplification. Assay used: immunoSEQ multiplex PCR; TCRdb lists only in-frame clones, some missing. The DNA gave D and trimming, while V, J and clone size come from that table. The data hold about 150,000 clones, with approximately 90% observed a single time. This chain connects TRBV18 to TRBJ2-3, with D unclear. This sequence originates from a woman in her sixties with active COVID-19. The sequenced material came from peripheral blood. The CDR3 DNA is TGTGCCAGCTCATCCCCATCTAAGCCAGATACGCAGTATTTT. Translation gives CASSSPSKPDTQYF.